This paragraph reports one TCR beta chain. No cognate antigen has been identified for it. Within one base of it there is no much larger clone, and no base qualities were kept. The data stem from a study of cytomegalovirus exposure and HLA in healthy donors (dated by TCRdb to between 2016 and 2019). In the study overall: A later analysis indicated that the 100 to 150 validation repertoires were generated on the platform also employed for the 700 or so repertoires of the first cohort. The study aimed to test whether signatures of past pathogen exposure could be identified by cataloging public T cell receptors. Besides the first cohort of around 700 subjects, a separate validation cohort made up of about 120 different subjects was used. The study combined high-throughput TCR immunosequencing, statistical association of individual TCRs with disease status, and machine learning to predict cytomegalovirus infection status. What the authors observed across the whole study: Across donors, most TCR sequences were observed very rarely, whereas some public TCRs were present in many individuals. The classifier was reported to diagnose cytomegalovirus status with high specificity and sensitivity in both the original and validation cohorts. In a later analysis, TCRs clustered in the first cohort were found to also tend to co-occur in the roughly 110 validation repertoires, with approximately 93% of cluster scores above 0. All 120 or so repertoires were used to score co-occurrence in the validation cohort in a later analysis, because that analysis had no HLA typing for the cohort. In vitro tests confirmed that a few of the cytomegalovirus-associated TCR beta chains recognize cytomegalovirus antigens. The authors suggested that the approach could potentially be generalized to other disease states and immunological phenotypes. A total of 164 TCR beta chains were listed by the study as associated with cytomegalovirus.

Separate from the roughly 630-subject first cohort, the validation cohort of more than 90 subjects was the group to which the donors belonged. Sequences LNHDA (CDR1) and SQIVND (CDR2) are obtained from the germline V gene (reference sequence). Compared with germline, V lacks 5 bases and J lacks 1 base; bases without a gene match: 12. From cysteine to phenylalanine, the CDR3 is 19 amino acids long. Left in the record is the CDR3 DNA by itself, 57 bases read in frame from the first base. Library preparation was by the immunoSEQ multiplex PCR assay. The paper's data handling went like this. A statistical classification framework was built for diagnosing cytomegalovirus status from the catalog of TCR beta chain sequences. TCRdb stores this immuneACCESS table with in-frame sequences only. Part of the clones is absent; in the studies checked, under half of the shortfall reflects unresolved V genes, and no reason is known for the rest. V and J calls and clone size are copied from that table; D and trimming were computed from the DNA. This sample has approximately 220,000 clones in its table, and just over 90% of those were observed once. Clones ranked in the top ten supply 0.85% to 1.2% of the sample.

Sequencing was performed on PBMCs. The source is a woman under 30 in good health and CMV-seronegative. The V gene is TRBV19 and the J gene is TRBJ1-5; a stretch of 12 junction bases matches TRBD1. The CDR3 reads as follows: CASSRLPGTGGRSNQPQHF. At the DNA level, the sequence is TGTGCCAGTAGTCGACTCCCCGGGACAGGGGGCAGGAGCAATCAGCCCCAGCATTTT.